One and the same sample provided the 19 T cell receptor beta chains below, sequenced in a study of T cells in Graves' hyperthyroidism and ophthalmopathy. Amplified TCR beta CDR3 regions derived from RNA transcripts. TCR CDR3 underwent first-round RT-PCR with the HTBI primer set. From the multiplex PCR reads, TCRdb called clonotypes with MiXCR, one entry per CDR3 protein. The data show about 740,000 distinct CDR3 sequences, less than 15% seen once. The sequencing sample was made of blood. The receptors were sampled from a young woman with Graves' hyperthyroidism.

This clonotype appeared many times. CDR3 DNA sequence: TGTGCCAGCTCACCCCTCGCGGGACCCTTTCAAGAGACCCAGTACTTC. Translation gives CASSPLAGPFQETQYF. The V gene is TRBV18, the J gene TRBJ2-5; possibly TRBD2 for D (6 bases). Trimming cost V 3 bases and J 2 bases, with 16 bases left between them. Germline CDR1 is KGHSH and CDR2 is LQKENI. The CDR3 extends over 16 amino acids.

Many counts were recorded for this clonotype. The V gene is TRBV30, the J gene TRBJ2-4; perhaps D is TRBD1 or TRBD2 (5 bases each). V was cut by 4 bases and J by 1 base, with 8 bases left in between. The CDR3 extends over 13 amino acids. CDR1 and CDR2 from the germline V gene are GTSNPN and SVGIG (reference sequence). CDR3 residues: CAWTGTAKNIQYF. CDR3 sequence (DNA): TGTGCCTGGACAGGGACGGCCAAAAACATTCAGTACTTC.

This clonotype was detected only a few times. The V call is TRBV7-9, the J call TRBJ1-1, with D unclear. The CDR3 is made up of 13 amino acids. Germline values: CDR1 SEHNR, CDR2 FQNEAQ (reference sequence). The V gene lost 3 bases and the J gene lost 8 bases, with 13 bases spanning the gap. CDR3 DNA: TGTGCCAGCAGCTTTATTGAGAACAGCGAAGCTTTCTTT. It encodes CASSFIENSEAFF.

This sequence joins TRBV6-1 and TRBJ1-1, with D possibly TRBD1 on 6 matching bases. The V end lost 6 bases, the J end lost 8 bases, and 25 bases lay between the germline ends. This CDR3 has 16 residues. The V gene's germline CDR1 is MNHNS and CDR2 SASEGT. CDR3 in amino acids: CASRESGRQASVEAFF. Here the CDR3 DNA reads TGTGCCAGCAGGGAGTCGGGAAGACAGGCTAGTGTAGAAGCTTTCTTT.

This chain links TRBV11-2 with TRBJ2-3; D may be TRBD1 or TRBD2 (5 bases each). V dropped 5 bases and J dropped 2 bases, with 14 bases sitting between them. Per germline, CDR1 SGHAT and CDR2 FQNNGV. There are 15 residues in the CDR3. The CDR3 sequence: CASSNGAGNTDTQYF. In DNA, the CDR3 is TGTGCCAGCAGCAACGGGGCAGGGAACACAGATACGCAGTATTTT. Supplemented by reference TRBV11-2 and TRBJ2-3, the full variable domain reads EAGVAQSPRYKIIEKRQSVAFWCNPISGHATLYWYQQILGQGPKLLIQFQNNGVVDDSQLPKDRFSAERLKGVDSTLKIQPAKLEDSAVYLCASSNGAGNTDTQYFGPGTRLTVL.

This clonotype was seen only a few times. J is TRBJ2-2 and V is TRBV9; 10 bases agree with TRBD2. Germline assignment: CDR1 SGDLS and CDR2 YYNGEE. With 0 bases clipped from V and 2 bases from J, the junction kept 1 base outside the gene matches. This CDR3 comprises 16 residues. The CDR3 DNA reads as TGTGCCAGCAGCGTAGCACTAGCGGGAAACACCGGGGAGCTGTTTTTT. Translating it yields CASSVALAGNTGELFF.

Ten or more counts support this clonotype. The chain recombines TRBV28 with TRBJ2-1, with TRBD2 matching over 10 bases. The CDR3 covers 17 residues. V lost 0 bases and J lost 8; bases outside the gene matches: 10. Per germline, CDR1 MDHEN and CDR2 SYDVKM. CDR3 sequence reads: CASSLWRKREGMHEQFF. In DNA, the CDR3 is TGTGCCAGCAGTTTATGGCGAAAGCGGGAGGGTATGCATGAGCAGTTCTTC.

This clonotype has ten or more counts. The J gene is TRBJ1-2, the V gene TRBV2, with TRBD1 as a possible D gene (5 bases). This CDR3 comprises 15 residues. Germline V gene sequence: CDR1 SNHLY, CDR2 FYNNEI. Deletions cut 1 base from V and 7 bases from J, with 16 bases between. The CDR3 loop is CASSEVEVGATGYTF. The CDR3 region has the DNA TGTGCCAGCAGTGAAGTTGAGGTCGGGGCAACTGGCTACACCTTC.

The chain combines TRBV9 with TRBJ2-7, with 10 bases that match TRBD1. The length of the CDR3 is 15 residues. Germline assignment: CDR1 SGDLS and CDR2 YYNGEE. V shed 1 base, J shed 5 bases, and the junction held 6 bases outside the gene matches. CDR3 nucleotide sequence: TGTGCCAGCAGCGTAATGGGGACAGGGGCCAACGAGCAGTACTTC. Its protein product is CASSVMGTGANEQYF.

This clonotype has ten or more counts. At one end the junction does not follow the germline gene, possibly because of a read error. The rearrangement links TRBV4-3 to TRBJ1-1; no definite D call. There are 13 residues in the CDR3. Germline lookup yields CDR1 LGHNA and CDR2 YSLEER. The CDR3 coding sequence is TGTGCCAGCAGCCAAGAGTTGAACACTGAAGCTTTCTTT. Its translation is CASSQELNTEAFF.

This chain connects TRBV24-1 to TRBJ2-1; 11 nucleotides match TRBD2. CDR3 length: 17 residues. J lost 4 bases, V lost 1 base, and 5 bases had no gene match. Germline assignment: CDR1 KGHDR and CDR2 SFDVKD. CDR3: CATSDFGLAGGYNEQFF. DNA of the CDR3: TGTGCCACCAGTGATTTTGGCCTAGCGGGAGGATACAATGAGCAGTTCTTC.

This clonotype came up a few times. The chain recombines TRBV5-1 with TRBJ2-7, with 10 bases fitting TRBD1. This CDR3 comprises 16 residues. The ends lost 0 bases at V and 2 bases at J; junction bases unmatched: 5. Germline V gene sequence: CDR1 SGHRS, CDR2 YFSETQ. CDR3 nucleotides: TGCGCCAGCAGCTTGGATGGACAGGGGGGCCCCTACGAGCAGTACTTC. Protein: CASSLDGQGGPYEQYF. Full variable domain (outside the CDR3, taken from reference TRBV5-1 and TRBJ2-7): KAGVTQTPRYLIKTRGQQVTLSCSPISGHRSVSWYQQTPGQGLQFLFEYFSETQRNKGNFPGRFSGRQFSNSRSEMNVSTLELGDSALYLCASSLDGQGGPYEQYFGPGTRLTVT.

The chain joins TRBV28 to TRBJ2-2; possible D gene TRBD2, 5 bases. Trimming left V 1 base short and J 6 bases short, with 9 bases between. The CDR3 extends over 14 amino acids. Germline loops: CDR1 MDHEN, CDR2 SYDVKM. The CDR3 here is CASSLSPGSGELFF. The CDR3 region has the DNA TGTGCCAGCAGTTTATCCCCGGGGTCCGGGGAGCTGTTTTTT.

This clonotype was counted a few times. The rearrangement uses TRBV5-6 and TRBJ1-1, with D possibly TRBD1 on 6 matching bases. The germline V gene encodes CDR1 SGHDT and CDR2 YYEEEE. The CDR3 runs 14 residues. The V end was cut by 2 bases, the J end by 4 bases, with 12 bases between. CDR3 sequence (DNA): TGTGCCAGCAGCTTTCCAGGGGTCGGCACTGAAGCTTTCTTT. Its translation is CASSFPGVGTEAFF.

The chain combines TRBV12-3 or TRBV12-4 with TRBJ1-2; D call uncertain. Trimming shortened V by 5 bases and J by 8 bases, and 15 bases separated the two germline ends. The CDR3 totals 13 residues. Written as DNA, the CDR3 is TGTGCCAGCAGTCGATTCTCACACAGAGGCTACACCTTC. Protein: CASSRFSHRGYTF.

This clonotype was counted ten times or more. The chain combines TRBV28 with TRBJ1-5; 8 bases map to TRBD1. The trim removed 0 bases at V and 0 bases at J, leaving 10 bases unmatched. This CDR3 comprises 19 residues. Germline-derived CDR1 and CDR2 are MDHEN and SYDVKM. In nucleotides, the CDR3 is TGTGCCAGCAGTTTATGGGCGGGGACAGGTGGTTATAGCAATCAGCCCCAGCATTTT. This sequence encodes CASSLWAGTGGYSNQPQHF. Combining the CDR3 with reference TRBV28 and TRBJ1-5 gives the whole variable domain DVKVTQSSRYLVKRTGEKVFLECVQDMDHENMFWYRQDPGLGLRLIYFSYDVKMKEKGDIPEGYSVSREKKERFSLILESASTNQTSMYLCASSLWAGTGGYSNQPQHFGDGTRLSIL.

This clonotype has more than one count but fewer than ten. This CDR3 reads CAISVGLSYEQYF. In DNA form, the CDR3 reads TGTGCCATCAGTGTTGGACTGTCCTACGAGCAGTACTTC. The chain employs TRBV10-3 and TRBJ2-7; maybe TRBD2 (5 bases). The germline V gene has CDR1 ENHRY and CDR2 SYGVKD. Deletions cut 4 bases from V and 1 base from J, with 8 bases between. CDR3 length equals 13 residues.

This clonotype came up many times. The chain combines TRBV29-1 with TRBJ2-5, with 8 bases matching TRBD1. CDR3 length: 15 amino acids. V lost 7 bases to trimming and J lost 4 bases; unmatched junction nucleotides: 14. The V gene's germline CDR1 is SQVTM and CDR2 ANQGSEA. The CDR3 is CSASPRTGWGETQYF. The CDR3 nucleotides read TGCAGCGCCTCACCTCGGACAGGGTGGGGAGAGACCCAGTACTTC.

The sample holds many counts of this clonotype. This CDR3 reads CASSPKDRVSRGYTF. The CDR3, as DNA: TGTGCCAGCAGTCCCAAGGACAGGGTCAGTCGTGGCTACACCTTC. This sequence joins TRBV28 and TRBJ1-2; 8 bases are shared with TRBD1. The V segment lost 5 bases and the J segment 7 bases; nucleotides outside the gene matches: 12. Per germline, CDR1 MDHEN and CDR2 SYDVKM. The CDR3 totals 15 residues.